The sequence of this T cell receptor beta chain was determined in a study of T cell clones after liver transplantation. The wider study: Post-transplant blood was tracked for graft-donor-reactive T cell clones identified in a pre-transplant mixed lymphocyte reaction.

Sequencing was performed with immunoSEQ multiplex PCR; in TCRdb, only in-frame clones are kept and a portion is missing. The table shows around 120,000 clones, with approximately 90% occurring only once. V gave up 8 bases and J gave up 0 bases, with 16 bases separating them. CDR1 and CDR2 from the germline V gene are SQVTM and ANQGSEA. The CDR3 loop spans 14 amino acids. The chain couples TRBV29-1 to TRBJ1-1; weak D call: TRBD1 (6 bases). The material was CD4+ T cells from blood, obtained 12 months after liver transplant. This sequence originates from a human patient who received a liver transplant. Part of the T cell pool may stem from the graft donor. CDR3 nucleotide sequence: TGCAGCCCCATAGGGGGGTTGGTGAACACTGAAGCTTTCTTT. Protein sequence: CSPIGGLVNTEAFF.